This note documents a single T cell receptor (beta chain) sequence. Germline-derived CDR1 and CDR2 are LNHDA and SQIVND (reference sequence). The CDR3 runs to 14 residues. With V trimmed by 6 bases and J by 7 bases, 11 bases remained unmatched. Under the authors' procedure: Cell counts per sample came from amplifying reference gene primers. Data came from immunoSEQ multiplex PCR; TCRdb stores just in-frame clones and leaves some out. V and J calls plus clone size are reproduced from that table; the DNA served to infer D and trimming. The sample holds about 95,000 clones; roughly four fifths are singletons and the top ten take under 5.5%. During active infection, Seattle patients enrolled and were then monitored through disease. This entry comes from a study of blood T cell repertoires in COVID-19. Study at large: Samples taken during acute and convalescent COVID-19 were collected in the United States, Italy and Spain. Nucleic acid was either cDNA or gDNA, and it came from T cells, B-cell-depleted T cells, or PBMCs.

Sequencing input: peripheral blood. V and J are TRBV19 and TRBJ2-7, with 8 bases aligning to TRBD1. The TCR originated in a man older than 75 with COVID-19, enrolled during active disease. The CDR3 region has the DNA TGTGCCAGTAGCCACATAGGACAGGGCCGGGAGCAGTACTTC. Residues: CASSHIGQGREQYF.